The 32 T cell receptor beta chains presented below share a single source sample, sequenced in a study of T cells in Graves' hyperthyroidism and ophthalmopathy. The CDR3 regions of TCR beta were amplified from RNA transcripts. Primed by the HTBI set, a first-round RT-PCR was run on the TCR CDR3. TCRdb re-analysed the multiplex PCR reads in MiXCR, keeping a single row per CDR3 protein. The sample has around 700,000 distinct CDR3 sequences; roughly a third are singletons. The sample taken for sequencing was blood. These receptors were obtained from a middle-aged woman with Graves' hyperthyroidism.

This clonotype was seen ten or more times. This chain joins TRBV20-1 and TRBJ1-5; D gene uncertain. V was trimmed by 6 bases and J by 3 bases, leaving 12 bases between them. The CDR3 has 13 residues. Germline V CDR1 and CDR2: DFQATT, SNEGSKA (reference sequence). CDR3 in DNA: TGCAGTGCCGCGGGTCCACACAATCAGCCCCAGCATTTT. Amino acid sequence: CSAAGPHNQPQHF.

On this clonotype: The junction departs from the called germline gene at one end, perhaps through a read error. Here the CDR3 reads CACSFFSSGQTYGYTF. Written as DNA, the CDR3 is TGTGCCTGCAGTTTTTTCTCCTCGGGACAGACCTATGGCTACACCTTC. The chain is built from TRBV6-5 and TRBJ1-2; the match to TRBD1 covers 7 bases. CDR1 MNHEY and CDR2 SVGAGI come from the germline V gene. The CDR3 has 16 residues.

V is TRBV5-6 and J is TRBJ1-1, with 8 bases matching TRBD1. The CDR3 runs to 14 residues. The junction had 6 bases not matched to a gene; V was cut back by 4 bases and J by 4 bases. Looked up from germline, CDR1 is SGHDT and CDR2 is YYEEEE. In DNA, the CDR3 is TGTGCCAGCAGCGAGACAGGGGTGATCACTGAAGCTTTCTTT. Translating it yields CASSETGVITEAFF.

Many counts were recorded for this clonotype. The chain links TRBV7-2 to TRBJ2-5; D uncertain. Germline V gene lookup returns CDR1 SGHTA and CDR2 FQGNSA. The ends were cut back, 5 bases at V and 4 bases at J, with 17 bases in the middle. The CDR3 covers 15 residues. The CDR3 coding sequence is TGTGCCAGCAGCCCAGAGGCCGGTGGTGGAGAGACCCAGTACTTC. Translated, it gives CASSPEAGGGETQYF. Full variable domain (rest looked up from reference TRBV7-2 and TRBJ2-5): GAGVSQSPSNKVTEKGKDVELRCDPISGHTALYWYRQSLGQGLEFLIYFQGNSAPDKSGLPSDRFSAERTGGSVSTLTIQRTQQEDSAVYLCASSPEAGGGETQYFGPGTRLLVL.

A few counts support this clonotype. The V gene is TRBV2, the J gene TRBJ2-4, with a possible D match to TRBD1 (5 bases). V lost 6 bases and J 0 bases, leaving 9 bases between the germline ends. The CDR3 sequence is 14 residues long. Germline values: CDR1 SNHLY, CDR2 FYNNEI. The CDR3 protein is CASRLDIAKNIQYF. In nucleotides, the CDR3 is TGTGCCAGCAGACTGGACATAGCCAAAAACATTCAGTACTTC.

There are many counts of this clonotype. V and J are TRBV11-2 and TRBJ2-7, with D possibly TRBD1 on 6 matching bases. Trimming pared 1 base from V and 0 bases from J, leaving 16 bases between. There are 17 residues in the CDR3. The V gene's germline CDR1 is SGHAT and CDR2 FQNNGV. CDR3 protein: CASSLVDSPTSSYEQYF. The CDR3 coding sequence is TGTGCCAGCAGCTTAGTGGACAGCCCAACCAGCTCCTACGAGCAGTACTTC.

The genes are TRBV25-1 and TRBJ2-7, with TRBD2 matching over 7 bases. Germline lookup yields CDR1 MGHDK and CDR2 SYGVNS. Unmatched junction bases numbered 7, after V lost 2 bases and J lost 3 bases. The CDR3 runs 15 residues. The CDR3 is CASSEIGLAVYEQYF. CDR3 coding DNA: TGTGCCAGCAGTGAAATAGGGCTAGCGGTCTACGAGCAGTACTTC.

The chain links TRBV6-6 to TRBJ1-2; D is undetermined. This CDR3 is built from 15 residues. V lost 2 bases and J 3 bases, leaving 13 bases between the germline ends. Germline lookup yields CDR1 MNHNY and CDR2 SVGAGI (reference sequence). The CDR3 DNA follows: TGTGCCAGCAGTTACCCTACGAACGGGTACTATGGCTACACCTTC. Protein: CASSYPTNGYYGYTF.

This clonotype was counted at least ten times. The chain carries TRBV5-4 and TRBJ2-5, with a possible D match to TRBD1 (6 bases). The CDR3 extends over 13 amino acids. Deletions cut 9 bases from V and 3 bases from J, with 15 bases between. The germline V gene has CDR1 SGHNT and CDR2 YYREEE (reference sequence). CDR3 residues: CATRPPGEETQYF. The CDR3, as DNA: TGTGCCACCCGCCCCCCAGGGGAAGAGACCCAGTACTTC.

The chain uses TRBV6-2 or TRBV6-3 and TRBJ2-5; 13 bases are a match to TRBD2. Germline trimming cut 2 bases from V and 4 bases from J; bases unmatched to any gene: 1. This CDR3 comprises 15 residues. Germline V gene lookup returns CDR1 MNHEY and CDR2 SVGEGT. CDR3 amino acids: CASSYGLAGAETQYF. The DNA for the CDR3 is TGTGCCAGCAGTTACGGACTAGCGGGAGCAGAGACCCAGTACTTC.

This clonotype was counted at least ten times. The chain uses TRBV29-1 and TRBJ2-5, with D hard to call. Germline CDR1 and CDR2: SQVTM and ANQGSEA. Trimming cost V 0 bases and J 3 bases, with 11 bases left between them. This CDR3 contains 14 residues. In DNA form, the CDR3 reads TGCAGCGTTGAAGATCTGTCTCTCGAAGAGACCCAGTACTTC. It codes for CSVEDLSLEETQYF.

This clonotype was seen a few times. The chain couples TRBV20-1 to TRBJ2-2, with 15 bases fitting TRBD2. V lost 3 bases and J lost 5; bases outside the gene matches: 4. This CDR3 region has 16 residues. Germline V gives CDR1 DFQATT, CDR2 SNEGSKA (reference sequence). DNA for the CDR3: TGCAGTGCTAGTATAGGACTAGCGGGAGGGACCGGGGAGCTGTTTTTT. Translated, it gives CSASIGLAGGTGELFF.

This clonotype appeared many times. CDR3 region: CASSEPVGYSNQPQHF. In DNA form, the CDR3 reads TGTGCCAGCAGTGAACCGGTAGGATATAGCAATCAGCCCCAGCATTTT. The rearrangement uses TRBV2 and TRBJ1-5; D remains ambiguous. Trimming pared 2 bases from V and 0 bases from J, leaving 11 bases between. CDR1 and CDR2 from the germline V gene are SNHLY and FYNNEI. The CDR3 consists of 16 residues.

Many counts were recorded for this clonotype. The rearrangement joins TRBV29-1 to TRBJ2-5, with 11 bases fitting TRBD1. V lost 3 bases and J lost 3; bases outside the gene matches: 6. The CDR3 consists of 15 residues. In germline, CDR1 is SQVTM, CDR2 ANQGSEA. The CDR3 loop is CSVDGGTGGEETQYF. For the CDR3, the DNA is TGCAGCGTTGATGGGGGGACAGGGGGGGAAGAGACCCAGTACTTC.

Of note for this clonotype: The junction does not match germline at one end; this may be a read error. CDR3 bases: TGTGCCAGCCCCCGAGACCCCAGGGGACCCTCTGGAAACACCATATATTTT. Amino acid sequence: CASPRDPRGPSGNTIYF. This chain joins TRBV5-1 and TRBJ1-3; tentatively, D is TRBD1 (6 bases). The CDR3 runs 17 residues. Germline V gene lookup returns CDR1 SGHRS and CDR2 YFSETQ.

This clonotype was observed a handful of times. The chain is built from TRBV12-3 or TRBV12-4 and TRBJ2-2, with 10 bases lining up with TRBD1. V gave up 6 bases and J gave up 2 bases; unmatched junction bases: 0. The CDR3 covers 14 residues. The CDR3 region is CASRTGGNTGELFF. In DNA form, the CDR3 reads TGTGCCAGCAGGACAGGGGGCAACACCGGGGAGCTGTTTTTT.

This clonotype was seen repeatedly, ten times or more. The rearrangement uses TRBV9 and TRBJ1-2, with D unresolved. V was cut by 1 base and J by 4 bases, with 5 bases left in between. Germline V gene lookup returns CDR1 SGDLS and CDR2 YYNGEE. CDR3 length: 12 residues. The CDR3 is CASSVNSYGYTF. CDR3 sequence (DNA): TGTGCCAGCAGCGTAAATTCCTATGGCTACACCTTC. The variable domain in full, completed from reference TRBV9 and TRBJ1-2, reads DSGVTQTPKHLITATGQRVTLRCSPRSGDLSVYWYQQSLDQGLQFLIQYYNGEERAKGNILERFSAQQFPDLHSELNLSSLELGDSALYFCASSVNSYGYTFGSGTRLTVV.

This clonotype was detected only once. This could be a read error, since a much larger clone is one nucleotide away. V is TRBV10-3 and J is TRBJ1-1, with no clear D. The CDR3 is 12 amino acids. Germline V lookup: CDR1 ENHRY, CDR2 SYGVKD. This CDR3 reads CAVSENLSEAFF. CDR3 bases: TGTGCCGTCAGTGAGAATTTAAGTGAAGCTTTCTTT.

The chain links TRBV7-3 to TRBJ2-2; 9 bases are a match to TRBD2. Trimming removed 4 bases from V and 3 bases from J; junction bases left unmatched: 6. Germline V CDR1 and CDR2: SGHTA, FQGTGA. The CDR3 is 16 amino acids. The CDR3 DNA follows: TGTGCCAGCAGCTCGGGACTAGCAGCTGACACCGGGGAGCTGTTTTTT. Its protein is CASSSGLAADTGELFF.

The chain links TRBV20-1 to TRBJ2-7, with D perhaps matching TRBD2 (6 bases). This CDR3 contains 14 residues. The germline gives CDR1 DFQATT, CDR2 SNEGSKA (reference sequence). Between the trimmed V and J ends, which lost 3 bases and 0 bases, there was a span of 12 bases. The chain's CDR3 is CSASRDSNSYEQYF. In nucleotides, the CDR3 is TGCAGTGCTAGCCGGGACTCAAACTCCTACGAGCAGTACTTC.

The chain joins TRBV7-9 to TRBJ1-6; weak D call: TRBD1 (6 bases). This CDR3 is 19 amino acids long. The germline CDR1 and CDR2 sequences are SEHNR and FQNEAQ (reference sequence). Trimming pared 0 bases from V and 0 bases from J, leaving 15 bases between. CDR3 coding DNA: TGTGCCAGCAGCTTAGCCGGGGGGCAGGACAGCTCCTATAATTCACCCCTCCACTTT. Its protein product is CASSLAGGQDSSYNSPLHF.

In its sample, this clonotype was seen many times. The gene calls are TRBV20-1 and TRBJ1-2; no clear D. V was trimmed by 5 bases and J by 4 bases, leaving 11 bases between them. This CDR3 has 12 residues. Per the germline V gene, CDR1 is DFQATT and CDR2 is SNEGSKA (reference sequence). As DNA, the CDR3 is TGCAGTGCTTTAGAACCCCCCTATGGCTACACCTTC. Protein product: CSALEPPYGYTF.

This clonotype was seen a handful of times. This rearrangement joins TRBV29-1 to TRBJ2-3, with D hard to call. This CDR3 spans 12 amino acids. Germline V lookup: CDR1 SQVTM, CDR2 ANQGSEA. Between the trimmed V and J ends, which lost 4 bases and 0 bases, there was a span of 5 bases. CDR3 DNA sequence: TGCAGCGTTGCTGAGAGCACAGATACGCAGTATTTT. It is translated as CSVAESTDTQYF.

This clonotype has only a few counts. The CDR3 DNA sequence: TGTGCCAGCAGTTATGGGACAGGGAACTCGCATGGCTACACCTTC. The encoded protein is CASSYGTGNSHGYTF. The chain is built from TRBV6-2 or TRBV6-3 and TRBJ1-2, with 9 positions matching TRBD1. Germline-derived CDR1 and CDR2 are MNHEY and SVGEGT. Unmatched junction bases numbered 8, after V lost 3 bases and J lost 6 bases. The CDR3 spans 15 residues.

A word on this clonotype: A read error is possible here, since a much larger clone lies one base away. J is TRBJ2-7 and V is TRBV7-8; unclear D gene. CDR1 and CDR2 from the germline V gene are SGHVS and FQNEAQ. CDR3 length: 13 amino acids. V lost 5 bases and J 1 base, leaving 9 bases between the germline ends. The CDR3 region is CASSHSESYEQYF. CDR3 nucleotide sequence: TGTGCCAGCAGCCATTCGGAATCCTACGAGCAGTACTTC. The whole variable domain, remainder taken from reference TRBV7-8 and TRBJ2-7, is GAGVSQSPRYKVAKRGQDVALRCDPISGHVSLFWYQQALGQGPEFLTYFQNEAQLDKSGLPSDRFFAERPEGSVSTLKIQRTQQEDSAVYLCASSHSESYEQYFGPGTRLTVT.

The chain joins TRBV5-1 to TRBJ1-1, with D perhaps matching TRBD1 (5 bases). Trimming stripped 5 bases from V and 6 bases from J, with 20 bases between. Germline values: CDR1 SGHRS, CDR2 YFSETQ. The CDR3 covers 15 residues. The CDR3 region has the DNA TGCGCCAGCAGGTGGACCCCAGGGAATTTCGCTGAAGCTTTCTTT. It specifies CASRWTPGNFAEAFF.

J is TRBJ1-3 and V is TRBV2; D call uncertain. CDR1 is SNHLY, CDR2 FYNNEI, per germline. V was trimmed by 5 bases and J by 0 bases, leaving 20 bases between them. The CDR3 is 18 amino acids. CDR3 coding DNA: TGTGCCAGCAGTCTCAAGTTACCCCTACTTTCCTCTGGAAACACCATATATTTT. It translates to CASSLKLPLLSSGNTIYF.

This clonotype was observed at least ten times. This chain links TRBV7-2 with TRBJ1-2; D gene ambiguous. Germline CDR1 SGHTA, CDR2 FQGNSA. Deletions cut 6 bases from V and 8 bases from J, with 13 bases between. This CDR3 is 12 amino acids long. The CDR3 sequence: CASSPAMRGYTF. The CDR3, as DNA: TGTGCCAGCAGTCCTGCGATGAGGGGCTACACCTTC.

V usage is TRBV12-3 or TRBV12-4 and J usage is TRBJ2-7; D not resolved. The CDR3 contains 13 residues. The germline V and J ends were trimmed by 7 bases and 4 bases, with 14 bases remaining between them. The CDR3 DNA reads as TGTGCCAGCAATCGAGACGGTTTATACGAGCAGTACTTC. As protein: CASNRDGLYEQYF.

The chain joins TRBV10-2 to TRBJ1-5; 7 nucleotides match TRBD1. Germline V gene sequence: CDR1 WSHSY, CDR2 SAAADI. This CDR3 contains 16 residues. The ends lost 0 bases at V and 5 bases at J; junction bases unmatched: 7. The CDR3 region is CASSESDRTPDQPQHF. CDR3 DNA: TGCGCCAGCAGTGAGTCGGACAGGACCCCTGATCAGCCCCAGCATTTT.

This clonotype was seen only a few times. The chain carries TRBV6-4 and TRBJ1-1, with TRBD1 as a possible D gene (6 bases). The CDR3 is 15 amino acids. The V gene's germline CDR1 is MRHNA and CDR2 SNTAGT. V was clipped by 0 bases and J by 1 base, with 9 bases between them. The CDR3 bases are TGTGCCAGCAGTGACTCGACAGGAGGGAACACTGAAGCTTTCTTT. Its translation: CASSDSTGGNTEAFF.

This rearrangement joins TRBV12-3 or TRBV12-4 to TRBJ2-7; D perhaps matches TRBD2 (6 bases). The CDR3 spans 13 residues. V lost 6 bases to trimming and J lost 6 bases, with 15 bases between them. The CDR3 DNA sequence: TGTGCCAGCAGAAGAGCGGCGGGAATCGAGCAGTACTTC. It translates to CASRRAAGIEQYF.